This T cell receptor (beta chain) appears in the sequencing data of a study of T cells in Graves' hyperthyroidism and ophthalmopathy (dated by TCRdb to the late 2010s). General notes on the study: Peripheral blood samples were taken at initial diagnosis, before any treatment was given. To identify TCR V-J signatures that set the groups apart, the researchers used a discovery cohort of about a hundred patients, made up of under 50 with Graves' ophthalmopathy and 55 to 65 with stable Graves' hyperthyroidism. Whether ophthalmopathy could be predicted prospectively was tested in an independent validation cohort made up of under 20 hyperthyroidism patients plus 17 patients who later progressed to ophthalmopathy. The approximately 90 discovery patients were divided at random into training and test sets in a 7:3 ratio. In addition, the study compared T-cell repertoires in thyroid tissue and in blood from roughly 6 Graves' hyperthyroidism patients. After sampling, hyperthyroidism patients received methimazole starting at 30 mg daily, and ophthalmopathy patients received high-dose intravenous methylprednisolone. The paper reports TCR Vbeta CDR3 sequencing of 135 peripheral blood samples: around 45 ophthalmopathy, roughly 80 hyperthyroidism and approximately 17 progressor patients.

What the research found in general, with its limitations: In validation, progression to ophthalmopathy was predicted by the model with almost 71% sensitivity and 72% to 85% specificity, a median of approximately 6.5 months before onset. In cross-validation, a model built on a 13 V-J signature told ophthalmopathy apart from stable hyperthyroidism with about 90% sensitivity and about 81% specificity, and in testing the same model reached 80%/75%. No statistical method was used to fix the sample size in advance, and group allocation was not hidden from the investigators. Most expanded thyroid clonotypes (frequency above 0.001) were also found in blood, which suggests that blood repertoires may mirror thyroid immune responses.

The TCR beta CDR3 regions were amplified from RNA transcripts. The TCR CDR3 was subjected to a first round of RT-PCR using the HTBI primer set and the Qiagen OneStep RT-PCR kit. Libraries were constructed in a second round of multiplex PCR, after which size selection and purification were performed. Libraries were sequenced paired-end with 100 bp reads on an Illumina HiSeq2000. Regarding the original processing steps: SOAPnuke was used to process the raw data, removing reads that contained adapters or uncalled bases, had a mean Phred below 15, or lacked an exact match to the constant primer or identifier. High-quality paired reads were merged with COPE v1.2.5, and unique nucleotide sequences were defined as clonotypes. MiTCR v1.1 was used to align clonotypes to the IMGT TRBV, TRBD and TRBJ reference segments. Only V-J combinations with frequency above 0.0001, covering 99% to 99.2% of repertoires, were analysed. A TCS score was defined as the ratio of F50 (clonal expansion) to E x V (chaos), with BLOSUM62-based TCRdist applied between CDR3 peptides within each V-J. Welch's t-statistics and random forest reduced roughly 540 V-J features to 13, which were used in a naive Bayes classifier (R e1071). TCRdb redid the processing of the public reads, applying fastp at Q25 and MiXCR, and retained in-frame beta chains. A single entry per CDR3 protein holds the most common genes and DNA from its merged rows. V and J calls and clone size were set by TCRdb, not the authors. Within this sample are approximately 590,000 distinct CDR3 sequences, with approximately 15% of them counted one time only. The ten biggest clones cover under 7.5% of the sample.

Stable Graves' hyperthyroidism was defined as the absence of progression to ophthalmopathy over 18 months of follow-up. The hyperthyroidism patients were between 18 and 65 years old and newly diagnosed, with a disease duration of less than 2 months. Exclusion was applied to patients with uncontrolled infections, other autoimmune diseases, pregnancy or lactation. Diagnoses relied on clinical symptoms, serum thyroxine and TRAb, thyroid ultrasound and orbital computed tomography. PBMCs were isolated from more than 9 ml of fresh peripheral blood by Ficoll-Paque density gradient centrifugation. Trizol reagent was used to extract total RNA, and RNA quality was then checked on an Agilent 2100 Bioanalyzer. V was cut back by 0 bases and J by 1 base, leaving a gap of 20 bases between them. The CDR3 sequence holds 19 residues, the cysteine and phenylalanine included. Kept here is only the CDR3 DNA, which spans 57 bases and is read in frame from base 1. The germline V gene supplies CDR1 LGHNA and CDR2 YNFKEQ.

This clonotype was counted only a few times. Its antigen specificity is not known. No qualities accompany the bases; no much larger clone lies one base away. The sequencing input was blood. This chain is built from TRBV4-2 and TRBJ2-3; D gene: possibly TRBD2, on 5 matching bases. The TCR sequence derives from a woman aged 25 to 39 with Graves' hyperthyroidism. The CDR3 reads CASSQDLLRASSGTDTQYF. At the DNA level, the sequence is TGTGCCAGCAGCCAAGATTTACTGAGGGCCTCTTCGGGCACAGATACGCAGTATTTT.